The rows below give T cell receptor beta chains drawn from one sample of a study of human T cells and chemical hapten exposure. In TCRdb, the RACE reads were re-called with MiXCR into one record per CDR3 protein. The sample has 95,000 or so distinct CDR3 sequences; roughly an eighth are singletons. This sample comprised whole blood, obtained in connection with sensitization to the hapten diphenylcyclopropenone (DPC). The receptor set was obtained from a woman in her thirties or forties with alopecia areata. Some clones in this sample may be carry-over from other donors' samples. CDR3s include the opening cysteine and the closing phenylalanine or tryptophan. A D gene is named only where the DNA matches it firmly. For some rows the clone size is stated as once, few or many, or as a class when expanded; others skip it.

d_call | clone_size | j_call | v_call | cdr3_aa | cdr3_nt
TRBD1 | - | TRBJ1-5 | TRBV29-1 | CSVTTGGNQPQHF | TGCAGCGTTACCACAGGGGGCAATCAGCCCCAGCATTTT
- | many | TRBJ1-5 | TRBV6-2/TRBV6-3 | CASSYSTSNQPQHF | TGTGCCAGCAGTTACTCGACTAGCAATCAGCCCCAGCATTTT
- | - | TRBJ1-3 | TRBV29-1 | CSVGGGGVSGNTIYF | TGCAGCGTTGGCGGTGGGGGTGTGTCTGGAAACACCATATATTTT
- | many | TRBJ1-5 | TRBV19 | CASSEKNPRGLQPQHF | TGTGCCAGTAGCGAGAAAAACCCCCGGGGACTTCAGCCCCAGCATTTT
TRBD2 | many | TRBJ2-5 | TRBV6-5 | CASRSSLAGRTQYF | TGTGCCAGCAGGTCTTCTCTAGCGGGGAGGACCCAGTACTTC
- | many | TRBJ1-2 | TRBV6-6 | CASVDSNYGYTF | TGTGCCAGCGTTGACAGTAACTATGGCTACACCTTC
- | - | TRBJ1-1 | TRBV2 | CASRQGWYAEAFF | TGTGCCAGCAGGCAGGGGTGGTACGCTGAAGCTTTCTTT
- | - | TRBJ2-7 | TRBV7-2 | CASSFGSEYEQYF | TGTGCCAGCAGCTTTGGTAGCGAGTACGAGCAGTACTTC
- | many | TRBJ2-7 | TRBV3-1 | CASSPFGQSYEQYF | TGTGCCAGCAGCCCCTTCGGGCAGTCCTACGAGCAGTACTTC
- | few | TRBJ1-1 | TRBV3-1 | CASTLGLNTEAFF | TGTGCCAGCACCCTCGGATTGAACACTGAAGCTTTCTTT
TRBD2 | - | TRBJ2-3 | TRBV4-3 | CASSQEAGGPGNTQYF | TGCGCCAGCAGCCAAGAGGCGGGGGGGCCGGGGAATACGCAGTATTTT
- | - | TRBJ2-1 | TRBV6-6 | CASSKSQGGNEQFF | TGTGCCAGCAGCAAGAGTCAGGGAGGCAATGAGCAGTTCTTC
- | few | TRBJ1-1 | TRBV29-1 | CSVSRQNTEAFF | TGCAGCGTCAGCAGACAGAACACTGAAGCTTTCTTT
- | - | TRBJ1-2 | TRBV7-2 | CASSLVGLTGANYGYTF | TGTGCCAGCAGCTTAGTGGGGTTGACAGGAGCTAACTATGGCTACACCTTC
TRBD2 | - | TRBJ2-3 | TRBV12-3/TRBV12-4 | CASSLLGGGRSTDTQYF | TGTGCCAGCAGTTTATTGGGCGGGGGGCGAAGCACAGATACGCAGTATTTT
- | few | TRBJ2-3 | TRBV13 | CASRGAAVFTDTQYF | TGTGCCAGCAGGGGAGCGGCGGTTTTCACAGATACGCAGTATTTT
- | few | TRBJ1-2 | TRBV9 | CASSVNSQTYGYTF | TGTGCCAGCAGCGTAAACTCTCAGACCTATGGCTACACCTTC
TRBD1 | few | TRBJ2-1 | TRBV6-2/TRBV6-3 | CASTDRGISVLDEQFF | TGTGCCAGCACCGACAGGGGGATTTCAGTTCTTGATGAGCAGTTCTTC
TRBD2 | - | TRBJ2-1 | TRBV28 | CASSFVSGAYNEQFF | TGTGCCAGCAGTTTTGTTAGCGGGGCGTACAATGAGCAGTTCTTC
- | few | TRBJ1-4 | TRBV6-5 | CASSLQINEKLFF | TGTGCCAGCAGTTTACAGATAAATGAAAAACTGTTTTTT
- | many | TRBJ2-7 | TRBV20-1 | CSAPRDREQYF | TGCAGTGCTCCCCGGGACCGCGAGCAGTACTTC
- | many | TRBJ1-1 | TRBV6-2/TRBV6-3 | CASNIDGNTEAFF | TGTGCCAGCAATATAGACGGGAACACTGAAGCTTTCTTT
- | many | TRBJ1-1 | TRBV27 | CASSLTMSNTEAFF | TGTGCCAGCAGTTTGACCATGTCGAACACTGAAGCTTTCTTT
- | few | TRBJ2-7 | TRBV5-1 | CASSPIVRYEQYF | TGCGCCAGCAGCCCCATCGTCCGCTACGAGCAGTACTTC
- | many | TRBJ2-7 | TRBV14 | CASSQLAGSGQYF | TGTGCCAGCAGCCAATTGGCGGGGTCTGGGCAGTACTTC
- | many | TRBJ1-2 | TRBV30 | CAWSAGSDYGYTF | TGTGCCTGGAGTGCCGGGTCAGACTATGGCTACACCTTC
TRBD1 | - | TRBJ1-1 | TRBV7-2 | CASSRGQASTEAFF | TGTGCCAGCAGCCGGGGACAGGCGAGCACTGAAGCTTTCTTT
- | few | TRBJ1-2 | TRBV6-5 | CASGAFLTGYTF | TGTGCCAGCGGGGCCTTCCTTACGGGCTACACCTTC
- | many | TRBJ2-7 | TRBV6-2/TRBV6-3 | CASSYRVTYEQYF | TGTGCCAGCAGTTACCGGGTTACCTACGAGCAGTACTTC
TRBD2 | few | TRBJ2-3 | TRBV2 | CASSVRGSGGSITDTQYF | TGTGCCAGCAGTGTACGGGGAAGCGGGGGATCAATCACAGATACGCAGTATTTT
TRBD2 | many | TRBJ2-7 | TRBV7-9 | CASSSTVTSGGSYEQYF | TGTGCCAGCAGCTCAACTGTGACTAGCGGGGGTTCCTACGAGCAGTACTTC
- | - | TRBJ1-1 | TRBV18 | CASSPGLMDTEAFF | TGTGCCAGCTCACCCGGGCTGATGGACACTGAAGCTTTCTTT
- | - | TRBJ2-7 | TRBV7-9 | CASSPGSGLMREQYF | TGTGCCAGCAGCCCCGGGTCGGGTCTTATGAGGGAGCAGTACTTC
- | few | TRBJ1-2 | TRBV7-9 | CASSLAWRDGYTF | TGTGCCAGCAGCTTAGCGTGGCGTGATGGCTACACCTTC
- | - | TRBJ1-1 | TRBV19 | CASSSRYEGTEAFF | TGTGCCAGTAGTTCCCGCTACGAAGGCACTGAAGCTTTCTTT
- | many | TRBJ2-5 | TRBV4-3 | CASSPGLPLGTQYF | TGCGCCAGCAGCCCTGGCCTGCCCCTGGGGACCCAGTACTTC
- | many | TRBJ1-1 | TRBV7-2 | CASSLEGSGTEAFF | TGTGCCAGCAGCTTAGAAGGGTCGGGCACTGAAGCTTTCTTT